These 28 T cell receptor beta chains were all obtained from the same sample, sequenced in a study of read filtering for tumor transcriptome and immune sequencing. Molecular barcoded adaptors covering alpha/delta and beta/gamma chains were used on roughly 400 ng RNA. A single record per CDR3 protein comes from TCRdb applying MiXCR to the reads. The sample lists around 130,000 distinct CDR3 sequences; 10% to 15% were seen once. The sequencing sample was made of a population of CD138-negative cells sorted from bone marrow. The source is a donor at least 40 years old with multiple myeloma.

Ten or more counts support this clonotype. The chain joins TRBV7-3 to TRBJ2-5; 14 positions agree with TRBD2. Germline CDR1 reads SGHTA; CDR2 reads FQGTGA. V shed 5 bases and J 4 bases; nucleotides not matched to a gene: 6. The CDR3 is 16 amino acids. The CDR3 nucleotides read TGTGCCAGCAGCCTGGGACTAGCGGGAGAGGGAGAGACCCAGTACTTC. Encoded protein: CASSLGLAGEGETQYF.

V is TRBV20-1 and J is TRBJ1-3, with a weak D call TRBD1 (6 bases). CDR1 is DFQATT, CDR2 SNEGSKA, per germline (reference sequence). CDR3 size: 13 residues. Trimming took off 4 bases at V and 4 bases at J, with 11 bases between the two ends. The CDR3 region has the DNA TGCAGTGCTACAGCCAGGGGAGGAAACACCATATATTTT. This gives the protein CSATARGGNTIYF.

This clonotype was counted ten times or more. This chain uses TRBV9 with TRBJ2-1, with D possibly being TRBD1 (5 bases). Per the germline V gene, CDR1 is SGDLS and CDR2 is YYNGEE. The CDR3 has 14 amino acids. Trimming pared 2 bases from V and 3 bases from J, leaving 9 bases between. CDR3 in DNA: TGTGCCAGCAGCGTGGGGCAGGGCTACAATGAGCAGTTCTTC. It encodes CASSVGQGYNEQFF.

This clonotype was seen a handful of times. The chain joins TRBV18 to TRBJ1-1, with no clear D. Trimming shortened V by 0 bases and J by 4 bases, and 6 bases separated the two germline ends. The CDR3 totals 13 residues. Germline lookup yields CDR1 KGHSH and CDR2 LQKENI. CDR3: CASSPPVVTEAFF. In DNA, the CDR3 is TGTGCCAGCTCACCACCGGTGGTCACTGAAGCTTTCTTT.

To note about this clonotype: This may be a read error, as it is one base from a much larger clone. The chain is built from TRBV28 and TRBJ2-3, with no clear D. CDR1 MDHEN and CDR2 SYDVKM come from the germline V gene. The CDR3 is made up of 13 amino acids. CDR3 in DNA: TGTGCCAGCAGTAGCCCTGGGTCTTTTACGCAGTGTTTT. Amino acids: CASSSPGSFTQCF.

This clonotype was seen ten or more times. This rearrangement joins TRBV19 to TRBJ2-1, with 8 bases identical to TRBD1. Per the germline V gene, CDR1 is LNHDA and CDR2 is SQIVND (reference sequence). The CDR3 runs to 14 residues. V dropped 5 bases and J dropped 8; count of bases not matched to a gene: 8. The CDR3 here is CASSPGQGLDEQFF. The CDR3 region has the DNA TGTGCCAGTAGTCCTGGACAGGGTCTCGATGAGCAGTTCTTC.

At least ten counts were recorded for this clonotype. The chain joins TRBV5-1 to TRBJ2-3, with D perhaps matching TRBD1 or TRBD2 (5 bases each). Trimming shortened V by 3 bases and J by 3 bases, and 11 bases separated the two germline ends. The germline CDR1 and CDR2 sequences are SGHRS and YFSETQ. The CDR3 has 14 amino acids. The CDR3 loop reads CASSSGTPTDTQYF. The CDR3 DNA reads TGCGCCAGCAGCTCAGGGACCCCGACAGATACGCAGTATTTT. Together with reference TRBV5-1 and TRBJ2-3, the CDR3 gives the full variable domain: KAGVTQTPRYLIKTRGQQVTLSCSPISGHRSVSWYQQTPGQGLQFLFEYFSETQRNKGNFPGRFSGRQFSNSRSEMNVSTLELGDSALYLCASSSGTPTDTQYFGPGTRLTVL.

This clonotype was counted at least ten times. The chain is built from TRBV7-6 and TRBJ2-7; TRBD2 matches 7 bases. V shed 0 bases and J 4 bases; nucleotides not matched to a gene: 9. This CDR3 has 16 residues. The germline CDR1 and CDR2 sequences are SGHVS and FNYEAQ. The CDR3 is CASSLAGTNGGYEQYF. The CDR3 nucleotides read TGTGCCAGCAGCTTAGCCGGGACTAACGGCGGTTACGAGCAGTACTTC.

This clonotype was seen repeatedly, ten times or more. The V gene is TRBV20-1, the J gene TRBJ2-7, with 12 bases fitting TRBD2. The CDR3 totals 18 residues. Germline-derived CDR1 and CDR2 are DFQATT and SNEGSKA (reference sequence). After removal of 0 bases from V and 3 bases from J, the junction contained 12 bases not matched to a gene. CDR3 sequence: CSARDILAGGPSDYEQYF. In DNA, the CDR3 is TGCAGTGCTAGAGATATTCTAGCGGGAGGGCCATCGGACTACGAGCAGTACTTC.

This clonotype showed up many times. The chain recombines TRBV7-3 with TRBJ1-2; 11 bases fit TRBD1. Germline V gives CDR1 SGHTA, CDR2 FQGTGA. CDR3 length: 16 amino acids. V lost 2 bases, J lost 4 bases, and 6 bases stayed unmatched. This CDR3 is CASSLPWDRGFYGYTF. In nucleotides, the CDR3 is TGTGCCAGCAGCTTACCTTGGGACAGGGGGTTCTATGGCTACACCTTC.

This clonotype was detected many times. The chain employs TRBV7-8 and TRBJ1-5, with TRBD1 matching over 7 bases. V shed 4 bases and J 4 bases; nucleotides not matched to a gene: 7. Looked up from germline, CDR1 is SGHVS and CDR2 is FQNEAQ. The CDR3 covers 15 residues. The CDR3 reads CASSSNAGGNQPQHF. The CDR3 DNA sequence: TGTGCCAGCAGCTCAAACGCAGGGGGGAATCAGCCCCAGCATTTT.

In this sample, this clonotype turned up many times. The chain links TRBV9 to TRBJ1-6; maybe TRBD1 (5 bases). This CDR3 is built from 14 residues. Deletions cut 7 bases from V and 7 bases from J, with 15 bases between. Germline-derived CDR1 and CDR2 are SGDLS and YYNGEE. In DNA, the CDR3 is TGTGCCAGCGGATTGGGGGTTTACAATTCACCCCTCCACTTT. It yields the protein CASGLGVYNSPLHF.

The CDR3 bases are TGTGCCAGCAGTTTAACATGGGCAGGGGGAGGATCAGATACGCAGTATTTT. Protein sequence: CASSLTWAGGGSDTQYF. V usage is TRBV27 and J usage is TRBJ2-3; possible D gene TRBD1, 7 bases. Per germline, CDR1 MNHEY and CDR2 SMNVEV (reference sequence). The CDR3 is 17 amino acids. The V gene lost 2 bases and the J gene lost 4 bases, with 19 bases spanning the gap.

This clonotype was recorded many times. The chain is built from TRBV29-1 and TRBJ1-3, with D perhaps matching TRBD1 (6 bases). Trimming shortened V by 7 bases and J by 7 bases, and 14 bases separated the two germline ends. There are 12 residues in the CDR3. CDR1 and CDR2 from the germline V gene are SQVTM and ANQGSEA. The CDR3 sequence is CSGKDSYNTIYF. Written as DNA, the CDR3 is TGCAGCGGGAAGGACAGTTACAACACCATATATTTT.

This clonotype was observed at least ten times. This chain links TRBV11-2 with TRBJ2-7; perhaps D is TRBD1 or TRBD2 (5 bases each). The CDR3 has 18 amino acids. The ends were cut back, 1 base at V and 0 bases at J, with 19 bases in the middle. CDR1 is SGHAT and CDR2 is FQNNGV in the germline V gene. CDR3 nucleotide sequence: TGTGCCAGCAGCTTAGTACTGACCGGGACCACGAACTCCTACGAGCAGTACTTC. Translating it yields CASSLVLTGTTNSYEQYF.

This clonotype has a count of ten or more. The chain is built from TRBV7-2 and TRBJ2-4; TRBD2 matches 7 bases. There are 16 residues in the CDR3. The germline V gene has CDR1 SGHTA and CDR2 FQGNSA. J lost 1 base, V lost 5 bases, and 8 bases had no gene match. CDR3 bases: TGTGCCAGCAGCCTCCTAGCGGAGGGGGCCAAAAACATTCAGTACTTC. Protein product: CASSLLAEGAKNIQYF.

This clonotype was seen repeatedly, ten times or more. V and J are TRBV7-3 and TRBJ2-2, with TRBD2 matching over 8 bases. CDR1 and CDR2 from the germline V gene are SGHTA and FQGTGA. The CDR3 spans 14 residues. V shed 2 bases and J 5 bases; nucleotides not matched to a gene: 1. This chain's CDR3 is CASSLASGTGELFF. Written as DNA, the CDR3 is TGTGCCAGCAGCTTAGCTAGCGGGACCGGGGAGCTGTTTTTT. Based on the CDR3 plus reference TRBV7-3 and TRBJ2-2, the full variable domain is GAGVSQTPSNKVTEKGKYVELRCDPISGHTALYWYRQSLGQGPEFLIYFQGTGAADDSGLPNDRFFAVRPEGSVSTLKIQRTERGDSAVYLCASSLASGTGELFFGEGSRLTVL.

This clonotype came up many times. This rearrangement joins TRBV29-1 to TRBJ1-2; D is uncertain. This CDR3 region has 13 residues. CDR1 SQVTM and CDR2 ANQGSEA come from the germline V gene. V was clipped by 0 bases and J by 2 bases, with 7 bases between them. The CDR3 DNA follows: TGCAGCGTTGAAGATAATCTAAACTATGGCTACACCTTC. Protein: CSVEDNLNYGYTF.

This clonotype was observed a handful of times. A much larger clone differs from this one at a single base, so this may be a read error. The chain links TRBV29-1 to TRBJ2-1, with 7 bases aligning to TRBD1. The CDR3 is 13 amino acids. Germline CDR1 is SQVTM and CDR2 is ANQGSEA. CDR3 sequence: CSVSRQGYNGQFF. Written as DNA, the CDR3 is TGCAGCGTATCTCGACAGGGATACAATGGGCAGTTCTTC.

Details on this clonotype: A clone one base away is much larger, so this may be a read error. The rearrangement links TRBV18 to TRBJ2-7; D may be TRBD1 or TRBD2 (5 bases each). The germline V gene encodes CDR1 KGHSH and CDR2 LQKENI. With 3 bases removed from V and 1 base from J, the gap between germline ends came to 10 bases. The CDR3 runs to 14 residues. Written as DNA, the CDR3 is TGTGCCAGCTCACCCGGGGCAGAGTCCTACGAGCAGTACTTC. Translation gives CASSPGAESYEQYF.

This clonotype has a count of ten or more. The rearrangement joins TRBV7-6 to TRBJ1-4; D unresolved. V lost 1 base to trimming and J lost 7 bases, with 7 bases between them. The CDR3 runs 13 residues. CDR1 and CDR2 (germline): SGHVS, FNYEAQ. Written as DNA, the CDR3 is TGTGCCAGCAGCTTAGGATGGAGTGAAAAACTGTTTTTT. Amino acids: CASSLGWSEKLFF. The full variable domain, rest sourced from reference TRBV7-6 and TRBJ1-4, is GAGVSQSPRYKVTKRGQDVALRCDPISGHVSLYWYRQALGQGPEFLTYFNYEAQQDKSGLPNDRFSAERPEGSISTLTIQRTEQRDSAMYRCASSLGWSEKLFFGSGTQLSVL.

On this clonotype itself: A read error is possible here, since a much larger clone lies one base away. This chain uses TRBV5-8 with TRBJ1-2, with D perhaps matching TRBD1 (5 bases). V was clipped by 4 bases and J by 8 bases, with 15 bases between them. The length of the CDR3 is 13 residues. Germline V gene sequence: CDR1 SGHTS, CDR2 YDEGEE. The chain's CDR3 is CASSPGARRGYTF. The CDR3, as DNA: TGTGCCAGCAGCCCTGGGGCACGGCGAGGCTACACCTTC.

A few counts support this clonotype. The CDR3: CASSSGTGVGELFF. In DNA, the CDR3 is TGTGCCAGCAGTTCCGGGACAGGGGTCGGGGAGCTGTTTTTT. V gene TRBV12-3 or TRBV12-4 combines with J gene TRBJ2-2, with 10 bases aligning to TRBD1. Trimming cost V 4 bases and J 7 bases; bases outside gene matches: 3. The CDR3 contains 14 residues.

This clonotype was detected ten times or more. This rearrangement joins TRBV7-9 to TRBJ1-1; D is possibly TRBD1 (6 bases). In germline, CDR1 is SEHNR, CDR2 FQNEAQ (reference sequence). The V end was cut by 4 bases, the J end by 5 bases, with 11 bases between. This CDR3 region has 13 residues. The CDR3 here is CASSSETGTEAFF. CDR3 DNA sequence: TGTGCCAGCAGCTCAGAAACAGGGACTGAAGCTTTCTTT.

This clonotype was recorded a few times. The chain joins TRBV19 to TRBJ2-1; TRBD1 matches 8 bases. The V gene's germline CDR1 is LNHDA and CDR2 SQIVND (reference sequence). V dropped 9 bases and J dropped 8; count of bases not matched to a gene: 9. This CDR3 contains 13 residues. CDR3 sequence: CASSEDRGDEQFF. CDR3 nucleotides: TGTGCCAGCAGTGAAGACAGGGGCGATGAGCAGTTCTTC.

To note about this clonotype: Since a much larger clone is just one base distant, this may be a read error. The chain has TRBV28 and TRBJ2-3, with TRBD2 identical over 8 bases. This CDR3 has 15 residues. Germline-derived CDR1 and CDR2 are MDHEN and SYDVKM. CDR3 DNA: TGTGCCAGCAGTTCAGCGGGGGTTAGCACAGATACGCAGTGTTTT. Residues: CASSSAGVSTDTQCF.

This clonotype occurred many times. This chain connects TRBV2 to TRBJ2-3; 10 bases fit TRBD2. The CDR3 sequence is 16 residues long. Germline CDR1 SNHLY, CDR2 FYNNEI. V gave up 3 bases and J gave up 1 base; unmatched junction bases: 4. For the CDR3, the DNA is TGTGCCAGCAGTGATTCCCTAGCGGGAGGCACAGATACGCAGTATTTT. It translates to CASSDSLAGGTDTQYF.

This clonotype was picked up many times. The chain carries TRBV10-3 and TRBJ2-3, with D maybe TRBD1 (5 bases). From germline, CDR1 is ENHRY and CDR2 SYGVKD. This CDR3 is built from 14 residues. V lost 2 bases to trimming and J lost 4 bases, with 10 bases between them. The CDR3 DNA sequence: TGTGCCATCAGTGAGACAGGACGGGCAGATACGCAGTATTTT. Its translation is CAISETGRADTQYF.